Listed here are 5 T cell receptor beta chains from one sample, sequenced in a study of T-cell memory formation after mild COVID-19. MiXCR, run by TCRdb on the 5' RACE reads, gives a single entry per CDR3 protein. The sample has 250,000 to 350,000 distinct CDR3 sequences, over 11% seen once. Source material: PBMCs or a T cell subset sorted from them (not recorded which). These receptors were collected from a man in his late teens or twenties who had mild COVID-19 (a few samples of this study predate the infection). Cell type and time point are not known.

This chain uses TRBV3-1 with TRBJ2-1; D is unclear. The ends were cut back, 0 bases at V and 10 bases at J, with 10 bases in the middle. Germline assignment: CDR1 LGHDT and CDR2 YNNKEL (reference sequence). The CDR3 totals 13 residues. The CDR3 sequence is CASSQDWSGEQFF. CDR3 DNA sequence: TGTGCCAGCAGCCAAGATTGGTCCGGGGAGCAGTTCTTC.

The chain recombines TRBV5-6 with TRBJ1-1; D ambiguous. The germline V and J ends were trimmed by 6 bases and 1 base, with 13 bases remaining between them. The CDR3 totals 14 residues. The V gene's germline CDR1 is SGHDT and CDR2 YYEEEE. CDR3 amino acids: CASTLRGWNTEAFF. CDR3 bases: TGTGCCAGCACCCTCCGGGGTTGGAACACTGAAGCTTTCTTT. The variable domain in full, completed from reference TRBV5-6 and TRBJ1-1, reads DAGVTQSPTHLIKTRGQQVTLRCSPKSGHDTVSWYQQALGQGPQFIFQYYEEEERQRGNFPDRFSGHQFPNYSSELNVNALLLGDSALYLCASTLRGWNTEAFFGQGTRLTVV.

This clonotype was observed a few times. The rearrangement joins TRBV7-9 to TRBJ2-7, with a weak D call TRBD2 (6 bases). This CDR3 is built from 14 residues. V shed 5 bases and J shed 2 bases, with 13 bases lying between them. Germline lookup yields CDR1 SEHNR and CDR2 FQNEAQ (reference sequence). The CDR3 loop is CASSLRGSPYEQYF. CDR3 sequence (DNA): TGTGCCAGCAGCCTACGGGGGTCCCCCTACGAGCAGTACTTC.

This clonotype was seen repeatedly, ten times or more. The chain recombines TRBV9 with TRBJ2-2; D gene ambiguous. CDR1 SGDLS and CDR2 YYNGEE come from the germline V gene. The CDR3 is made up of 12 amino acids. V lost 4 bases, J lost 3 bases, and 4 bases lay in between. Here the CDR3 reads CASSRYTGELFF. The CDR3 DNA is TGTGCCAGCAGCAGGTACACCGGGGAGCTGTTTTTT.

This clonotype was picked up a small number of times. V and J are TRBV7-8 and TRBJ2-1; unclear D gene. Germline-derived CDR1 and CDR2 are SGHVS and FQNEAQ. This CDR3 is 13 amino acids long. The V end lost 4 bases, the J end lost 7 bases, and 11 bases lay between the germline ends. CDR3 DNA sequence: TGTGCCAGCAGCTCAATTTCGGCTAATGAGCAGTTCTTC. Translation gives CASSSISANEQFF. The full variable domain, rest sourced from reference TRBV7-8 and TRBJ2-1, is GAGVSQSPRYKVAKRGQDVALRCDPISGHVSLFWYQQALGQGPEFLTYFQNEAQLDKSGLPSDRFFAERPEGSVSTLKIQRTQQEDSAVYLCASSSISANEQFFGPGTRLTVL.